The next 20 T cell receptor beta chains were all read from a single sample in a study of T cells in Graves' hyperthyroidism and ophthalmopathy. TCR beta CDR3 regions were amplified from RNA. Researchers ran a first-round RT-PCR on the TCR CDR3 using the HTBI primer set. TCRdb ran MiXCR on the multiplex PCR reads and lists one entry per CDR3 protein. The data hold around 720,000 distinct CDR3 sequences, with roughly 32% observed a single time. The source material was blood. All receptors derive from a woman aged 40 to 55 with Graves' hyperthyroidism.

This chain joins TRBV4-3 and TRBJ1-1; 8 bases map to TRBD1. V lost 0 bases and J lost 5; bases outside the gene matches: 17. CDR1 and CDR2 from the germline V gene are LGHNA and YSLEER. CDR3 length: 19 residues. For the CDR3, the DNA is TGCGCCAGCAGCCAAGATATAAGTTGGGGCAGGGGGCGACATACTGAAGCTTTCTTT. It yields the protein CASSQDISWGRGRHTEAFF.

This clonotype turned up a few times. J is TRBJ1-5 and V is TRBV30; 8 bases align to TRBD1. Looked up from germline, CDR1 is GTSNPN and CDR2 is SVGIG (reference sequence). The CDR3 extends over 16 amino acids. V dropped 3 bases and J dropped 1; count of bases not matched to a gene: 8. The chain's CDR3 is CAWRDRQGASNQPQHF. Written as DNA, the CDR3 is TGTGCCTGGAGGGACCGCCAGGGGGCAAGCAATCAGCCCCAGCATTTT.

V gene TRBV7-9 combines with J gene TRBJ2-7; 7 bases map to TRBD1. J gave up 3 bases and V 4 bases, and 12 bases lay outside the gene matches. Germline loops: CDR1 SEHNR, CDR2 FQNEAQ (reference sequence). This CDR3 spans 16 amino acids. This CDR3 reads CASSYSRDSTYYEQYF. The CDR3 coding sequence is TGTGCCAGCAGCTATTCCCGGGACAGCACATACTACGAGCAGTACTTC.

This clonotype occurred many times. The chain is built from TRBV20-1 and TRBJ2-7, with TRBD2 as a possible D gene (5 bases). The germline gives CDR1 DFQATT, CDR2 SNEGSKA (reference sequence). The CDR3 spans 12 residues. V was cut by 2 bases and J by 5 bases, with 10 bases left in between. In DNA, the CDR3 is TGCAGTGCTAGATCGGGGTTCGACGAGCAGTACTTC. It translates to CSARSGFDEQYF.

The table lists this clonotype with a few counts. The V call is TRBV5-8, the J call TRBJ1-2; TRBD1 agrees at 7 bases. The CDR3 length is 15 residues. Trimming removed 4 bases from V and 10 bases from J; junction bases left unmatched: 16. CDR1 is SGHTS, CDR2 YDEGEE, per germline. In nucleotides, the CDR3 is TGTGCCAGCAGCGCTACTCGACAGGGCCTAAATGCCTACACCTTC. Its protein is CASSATRQGLNAYTF.

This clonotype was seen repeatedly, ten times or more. DNA for the CDR3: TGTGCCAGCAGCTGGACAGGGTTGGCCTATGGCTACACCTTC. This sequence encodes CASSWTGLAYGYTF. The chain recombines TRBV7-2 with TRBJ1-2, with 8 bases fitting TRBD1. The CDR3 has 14 residues. Trimming cost V 4 bases and J 4 bases; bases outside gene matches: 5. Germline V gives CDR1 SGHTA, CDR2 FQGNSA. The entire variable domain, with the rest obtained from reference TRBV7-2 and TRBJ1-2, is as follows: GAGVSQSPSNKVTEKGKDVELRCDPISGHTALYWYRQSLGQGLEFLIYFQGNSAPDKSGLPSDRFSAERTGGSVSTLTIQRTQQEDSAVYLCASSWTGLAYGYTFGSGTRLTVV.

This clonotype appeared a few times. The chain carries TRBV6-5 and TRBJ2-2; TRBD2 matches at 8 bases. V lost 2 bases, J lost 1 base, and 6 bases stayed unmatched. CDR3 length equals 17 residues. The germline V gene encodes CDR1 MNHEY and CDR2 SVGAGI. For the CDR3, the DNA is TGTGCCAGCAGTTACAGCGTCAGCGGGGGGAACACCGGGGAGCTGTTTTTT. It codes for CASSYSVSGGNTGELFF.

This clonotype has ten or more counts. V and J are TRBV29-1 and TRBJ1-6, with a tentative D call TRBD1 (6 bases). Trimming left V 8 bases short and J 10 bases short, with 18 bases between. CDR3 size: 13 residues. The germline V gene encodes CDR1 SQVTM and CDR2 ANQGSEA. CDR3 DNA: TGCAGCCCGGAGGGAGGGGGGCGATCACCCCTCCACTTT. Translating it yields CSPEGGGRSPLHF.

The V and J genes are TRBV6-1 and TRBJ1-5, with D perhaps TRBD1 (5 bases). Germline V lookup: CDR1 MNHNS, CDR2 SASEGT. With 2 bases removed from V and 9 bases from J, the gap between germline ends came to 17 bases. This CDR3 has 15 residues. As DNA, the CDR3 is TGTGCCAGCAGTGAACTAAGGGACCCTGGGTGGCCCCAGCATTTT. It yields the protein CASSELRDPGWPQHF.

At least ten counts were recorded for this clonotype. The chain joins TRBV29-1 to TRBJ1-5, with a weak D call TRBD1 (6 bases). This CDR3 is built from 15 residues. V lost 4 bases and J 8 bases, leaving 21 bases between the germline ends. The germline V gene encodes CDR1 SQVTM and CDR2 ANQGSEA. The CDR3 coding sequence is TGCAGCGTTGGAGCGACCGGGGGGGCGGCCGAGCCCCAGCATTTT. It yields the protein CSVGATGGAAEPQHF.

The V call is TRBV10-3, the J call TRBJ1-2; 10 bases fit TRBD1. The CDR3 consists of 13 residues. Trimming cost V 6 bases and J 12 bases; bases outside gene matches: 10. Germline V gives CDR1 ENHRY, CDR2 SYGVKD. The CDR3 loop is CAIRDRDRGGHTF. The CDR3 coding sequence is TGTGCCATCAGGGACCGGGACAGGGGAGGCCACACCTTC.

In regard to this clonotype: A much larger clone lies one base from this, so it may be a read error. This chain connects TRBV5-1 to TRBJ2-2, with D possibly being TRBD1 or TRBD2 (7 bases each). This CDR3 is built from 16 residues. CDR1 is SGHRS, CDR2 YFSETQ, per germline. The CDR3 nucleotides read TGCGCCAGCAGCCCCCGACAGGGAGGGGACACCGAGGAGCTGTTTTTT. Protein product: CASSPRQGGDTEELFF.

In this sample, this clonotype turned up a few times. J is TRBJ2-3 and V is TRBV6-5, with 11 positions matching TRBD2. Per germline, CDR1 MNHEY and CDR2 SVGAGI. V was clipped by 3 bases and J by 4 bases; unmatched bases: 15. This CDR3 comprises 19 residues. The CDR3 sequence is CASSYRISGGAYLADTQYF. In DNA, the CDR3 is TGTGCCAGCAGTTATCGGATTAGCGGGGGGGCCTACCTGGCAGATACGCAGTATTTT.

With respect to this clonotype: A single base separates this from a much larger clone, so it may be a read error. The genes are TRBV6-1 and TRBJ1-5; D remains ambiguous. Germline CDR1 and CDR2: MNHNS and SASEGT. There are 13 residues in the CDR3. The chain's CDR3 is CAISEAYDWPQHF. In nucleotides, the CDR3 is TGTGCCATCAGTGAAGCGTATGACTGGCCCCAGCATTTT.

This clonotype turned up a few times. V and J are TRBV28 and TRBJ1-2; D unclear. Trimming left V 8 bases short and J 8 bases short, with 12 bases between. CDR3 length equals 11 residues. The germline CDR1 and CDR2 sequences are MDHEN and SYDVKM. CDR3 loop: CASARIWGYTF. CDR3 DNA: TGTGCCAGCGCGAGGATCTGGGGCTACACCTTC.

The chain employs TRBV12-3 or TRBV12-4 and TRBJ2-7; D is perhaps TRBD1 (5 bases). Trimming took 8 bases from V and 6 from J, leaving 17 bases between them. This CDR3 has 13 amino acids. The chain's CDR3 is CASRGEDSLEQYF. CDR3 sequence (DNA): TGTGCCAGCCGTGGCGAAGACAGCCTCGAGCAGTACTTC.

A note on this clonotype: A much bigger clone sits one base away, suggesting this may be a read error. The CDR3 bases are TGTGCCAGCGACGTAAGGGAGAACACTAAAGCTTTCTTT. This gives the protein CASDVRENTKAFF. V is TRBV12-3 or TRBV12-4 and J is TRBJ1-1; no clear D gene. This CDR3 comprises 13 residues.

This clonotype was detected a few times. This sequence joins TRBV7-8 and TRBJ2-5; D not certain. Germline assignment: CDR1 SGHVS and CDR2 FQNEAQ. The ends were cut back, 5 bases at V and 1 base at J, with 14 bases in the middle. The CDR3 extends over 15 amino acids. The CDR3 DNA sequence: TGTGCCAGCAGCCCCTATTCGGTGGGCCAAGAGACCCAGTACTTC. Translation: CASSPYSVGQETQYF.

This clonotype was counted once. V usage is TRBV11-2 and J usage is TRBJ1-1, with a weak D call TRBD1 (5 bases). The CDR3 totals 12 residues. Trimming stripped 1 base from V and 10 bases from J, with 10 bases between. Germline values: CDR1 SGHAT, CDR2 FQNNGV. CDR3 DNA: TGTGCCAGCAGCTTAGCGAGCGGGGGAGCTTTCTTT. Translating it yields CASSLASGGAFF.

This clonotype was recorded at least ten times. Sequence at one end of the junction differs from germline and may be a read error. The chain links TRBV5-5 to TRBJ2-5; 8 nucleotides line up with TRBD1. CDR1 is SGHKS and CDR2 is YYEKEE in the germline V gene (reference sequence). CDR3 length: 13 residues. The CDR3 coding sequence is TGTGCTAGCAGCCGCAGGGGGCAGGAGACCCAGTACTTC. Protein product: CASSRRGQETQYF.